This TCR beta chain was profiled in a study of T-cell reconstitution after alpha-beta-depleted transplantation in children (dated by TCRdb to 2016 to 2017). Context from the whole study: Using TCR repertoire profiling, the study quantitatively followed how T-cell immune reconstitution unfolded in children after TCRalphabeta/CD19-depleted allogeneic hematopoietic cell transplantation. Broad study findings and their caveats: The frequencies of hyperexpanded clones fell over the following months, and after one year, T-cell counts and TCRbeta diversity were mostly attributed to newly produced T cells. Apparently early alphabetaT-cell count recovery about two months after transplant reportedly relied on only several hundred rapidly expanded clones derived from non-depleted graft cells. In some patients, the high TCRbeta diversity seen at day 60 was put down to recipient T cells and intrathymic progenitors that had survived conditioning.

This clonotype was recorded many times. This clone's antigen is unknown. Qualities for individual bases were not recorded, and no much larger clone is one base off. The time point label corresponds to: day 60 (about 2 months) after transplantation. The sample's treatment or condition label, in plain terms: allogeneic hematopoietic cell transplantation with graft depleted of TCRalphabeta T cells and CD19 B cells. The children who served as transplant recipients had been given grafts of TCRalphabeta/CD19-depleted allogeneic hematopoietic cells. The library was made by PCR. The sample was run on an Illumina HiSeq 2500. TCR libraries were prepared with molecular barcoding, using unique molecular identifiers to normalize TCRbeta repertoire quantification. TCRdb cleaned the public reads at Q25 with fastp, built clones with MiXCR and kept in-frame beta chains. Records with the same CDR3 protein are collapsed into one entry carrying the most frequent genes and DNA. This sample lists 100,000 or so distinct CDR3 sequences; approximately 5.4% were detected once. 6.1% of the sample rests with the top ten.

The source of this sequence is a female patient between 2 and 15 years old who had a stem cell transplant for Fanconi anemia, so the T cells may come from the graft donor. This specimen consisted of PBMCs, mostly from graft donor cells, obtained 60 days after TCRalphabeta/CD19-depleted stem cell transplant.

The DNA sequence is as follows: TGTGCCAGCAGTGAAGTGCGTCTAGCGGCCTACAATGAGCAGTTCTTC. This encodes CASSEVRLAAYNEQFF. This receptor chain uses TRBV2 and TRBJ2-1; 7 middle bases align to TRBD2. Its CDR3 holds 16 amino acids, cysteine through phenylalanine. Here the CDR3 DNA is all that survives: 48 bases in frame from base 1. For this chain, trimming is 1 base at the V end and 2 bases at the J end, and the number of junction bases without a gene match is 5. Based on the germline V gene, the CDR1 and CDR2 sequences are SNHLY and FYNNEI.